This entry concerns a single TCR beta chain. The junction differs from germline at one of its ends, possibly a read error. These data belong to a study of blood T cells in healthy people across ages. The V gene's germline CDR1 is WNHNN and CDR2 SYGVQD (reference sequence). This CDR3 is built from 13 residues. Next came a second PCR, run for roughly 6 to 11 cycles, which used a sample-barcoded 5' primer along with a J-beta primer mix. Via MiXCR, TCRdb re-called the 5' RACE reads, giving one row per CDR3 protein. This table has 500,000 to 700,000 distinct CDR3 sequences, 25% to 30% appearing once. Sample: blood. The chain employs TRBV10-1 and TRBJ2-5; a possible D gene is TRBD2 (6 bases). With the DNA end fitting TRBJ2-7 better, the J assignment may be wrong. The TCR originated in a woman aged 80 or over in good health. CDR3 bases: TGCGCCGGCAGCTCGGGAGCGGCTGACGAGCAGTACTTC. This translates into CAGSSGAADEQYF.